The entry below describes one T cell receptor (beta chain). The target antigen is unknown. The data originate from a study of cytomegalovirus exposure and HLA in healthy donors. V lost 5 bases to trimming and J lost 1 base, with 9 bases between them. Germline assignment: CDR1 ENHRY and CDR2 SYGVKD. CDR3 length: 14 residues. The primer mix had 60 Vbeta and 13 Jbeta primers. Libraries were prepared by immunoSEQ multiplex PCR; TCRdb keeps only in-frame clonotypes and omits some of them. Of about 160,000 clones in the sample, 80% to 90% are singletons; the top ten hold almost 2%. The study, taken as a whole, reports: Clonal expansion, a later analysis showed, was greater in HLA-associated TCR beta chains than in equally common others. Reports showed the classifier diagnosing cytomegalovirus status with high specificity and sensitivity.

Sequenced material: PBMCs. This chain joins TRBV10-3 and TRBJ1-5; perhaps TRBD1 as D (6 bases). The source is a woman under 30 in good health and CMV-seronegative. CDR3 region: CAISSDRSNQPQHF. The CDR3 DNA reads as TGTGCCATCAGTTCGGACAGAAGCAATCAGCCCCAGCATTTT.